The sequence of this T cell receptor beta chain was determined in a study of T cells after yellow fever vaccination. Germline values: CDR1 SGHRS, CDR2 YFSETQ. Trimming left V 0 bases short and J 5 bases short, with 11 bases between. The CDR3 sequence is 15 residues long. 5'RACE template switching added a universal primer site and UMIs to TCR cDNA. TCRdb fed the 5' RACE reads into MiXCR, producing one record per CDR3 protein. Found here are about 240,000 distinct CDR3 sequences, roughly 7.2% of them singletons; the top ten hold approximately 0.84%. The rearrangement joins TRBV5-1 to TRBJ2-2; D gene unclear. The sequences come from CD4+ T cells sorted from PBMCs, collected 15 days after the yellow fever booster vaccination. This TCR came from a man aged 30 to 39 who received the YFV17D yellow fever vaccine. In DNA, the CDR3 is TGCGCCAGCAGCTTGGGTGCAGGAAATACCGGGGAGCTGTTTTTT. Protein product: CASSLGAGNTGELFF.